This passage covers 4 T cell receptor beta chains from one sample sequenced in a study of OX40 agonist ivuxolimab in advanced cancers. Profiled with immunoSEQ multiplex PCR; TCRdb holds only in-frame clones, not every one. The repertoire holds around 75,000 clones, with just over 85% as singletons. The input for sequencing was CD4+ or CD8+ T cells sorted from blood, taken in a trial of the OX40 agonist ivuxolimab. These receptor sequences come from an adult with an advanced solid tumor such as melanoma, head and neck, liver or kidney cancer.

The chain joins TRBV2 to TRBJ1-1; the D gene is possibly TRBD1 (6 bases). The ends were cut back, 4 bases at V and 5 bases at J, with 14 bases in the middle. CDR3 length: 14 amino acids. Germline lookup yields CDR1 SNHLY and CDR2 FYNNEI. The CDR3 region has the DNA TGTGCCAGCAGTGTTACAGGGAGTAAGACTGAAGCTTTCTTT. The encoded protein is CASSVTGSKTEAFF. The full variable domain, in which reference TRBV2 and TRBJ1-1 provide the parts outside the CDR3, is EPEVTQTPSHQVTQMGQEVILRCVPISNHLYFYWYRQILGQKVEFLVSFYNNEISEKSEIFDDQFSVERPDGSNFTLKIRSTKLEDSAMYFCASSVTGSKTEAFFGQGTRLTVV.

Notes on this clone: The sample contains more than one DNA sequence encoding this CDR3. This chain joins TRBV15 and TRBJ2-5, with a possible D match to TRBD2 (6 bases). In germline, CDR1 is LNHNV, CDR2 YYDKDF (reference sequence). V was trimmed by 0 bases and J by 4 bases, leaving 9 bases between them. The CDR3 loop spans 14 amino acids. The CDR3 loop is CATSRDRRGETQYF. CDR3 DNA sequence: TGTGCCACCAGCAGAGATAGGAGGGGAGAGACCCAGTACTTC. The full variable domain, rest sourced from reference TRBV15 and TRBJ2-5, is DAMVIQNPRYQVTQFGKPVTLSCSQTLNHNVMYWYQQKSSQAPKLLFHYYDKDFNNEADTPDNFQSRRPNTSFCFLDIRSPGLGDTAMYLCATSRDRRGETQYFGPGTRLLVL.

The chain uses TRBV11-2 and TRBJ2-5; D remains ambiguous. Germline lookup yields CDR1 SGHAT and CDR2 FQNNGV. This CDR3 is 12 amino acids long. V was trimmed by 0 bases and J by 4 bases, leaving 3 bases between them. In nucleotides, the CDR3 is TGTGCCAGCAGCTTAGATGGAGAGACCCAGTACTTC. As protein: CASSLDGETQYF.

The V gene is TRBV7-6, the J gene TRBJ1-3; TRBD1 might be the D (6 bases). Per the germline V gene, CDR1 is SGHVS and CDR2 is FNYEAQ. The length of the CDR3 is 15 residues. V shed 2 bases and J shed 0 bases, with 8 bases lying between them. DNA of the CDR3: TGTGCCAGCAGCTTACAGGGGTTCTCTGGAAACACCATATATTTT. It codes for CASSLQGFSGNTIYF.